Listed below are T cell receptor beta chains from one sample, sequenced in a study of blood T cell repertoires in COVID-19. This table comes from immunoSEQ multiplex PCR, and its TCRdb copy is limited to in-frame clones, with some not included. The sample holds around 230,000 clones, just over 85% seen once. Material: peripheral blood. Receptors originate from a man aged 45 to 65 with COVID-19, enrolled during active disease. Each CDR3 is given with its conserved first and last residue. Fields, in order: CDR3 protein, CDR3 DNA, clone size, V gene, D gene, J gene. A D gene is named only where the DNA matches it firmly. Clone sizes are given selectively: once, few, many, or a class where the clone is expanded.

CDR3aa: CASSLLGGEDTQYF; CDR3nt: TGTGCCAGCAGCTTGCTTGGGGGGGAAGATACGCAGTATTTT; abundance: NA; v_gene: TRBV5-8; d_gene: TRBD2; j_gene: TRBJ2-3
CDR3aa: CASSLSWGVYEQYF; CDR3nt: TGTGCCAGCAGCCTCTCCTGGGGGGTCTACGAGCAGTACTTC; abundance: NA; v_gene: TRBV7-2; d_gene: NA; j_gene: TRBJ2-7
CDR3aa: CASSHLQGLAEAFF; CDR3nt: TGTGCCAGCAGCCACTTACAGGGTCTCGCTGAAGCTTTCTTT; abundance: NA; v_gene: TRBV3-1/TRBV3-2; d_gene: NA; j_gene: TRBJ1-1
CDR3aa: CASSYRGGYEQYF; CDR3nt: TGTGCCAGCAGTTACCGGGGAGGCTACGAGCAGTACTTC; abundance: NA; v_gene: TRBV6-2/TRBV6-3; d_gene: NA; j_gene: TRBJ2-7
CDR3aa: CASSQQGVSNQPQHF; CDR3nt: TGTGCCAGCAGCCAACAGGGGGTTAGCAATCAGCCCCAGCATTTT; abundance: NA; v_gene: TRBV2; d_gene: TRBD1; j_gene: TRBJ1-5
CDR3aa: CASSRGTGPTGELFF; CDR3nt: TGTGCCAGCAGCCGGGGGACAGGGCCCACCGGGGAGCTGTTTTTT; abundance: NA; v_gene: TRBV7-3; d_gene: TRBD1; j_gene: TRBJ2-2
CDR3aa: CASSPLTGGHHEQYF; CDR3nt: TGTGCCAGCAGTCCTCTCACGGGAGGCCACCACGAGCAGTACTTC; abundance: NA; v_gene: TRBV27; d_gene: TRBD2; j_gene: TRBJ2-7
CDR3aa: CASGLLTGRVGEQFF; CDR3nt: TGTGCTAGTGGTTTGCTAACGGGGAGGGTCGGGGAGCAGTTCTTC; abundance: NA; v_gene: TRBV12-5; d_gene: TRBD2; j_gene: TRBJ2-1
CDR3aa: CASAERTAFSPLHF; CDR3nt: TGTGCCAGCGCCGAAAGGACAGCTTTTTCACCCCTCCACTTT; abundance: NA; v_gene: TRBV2; d_gene: NA; j_gene: TRBJ1-6
CDR3aa: CASSLGQGPSRGTEAFF; CDR3nt: TGCGCCAGCAGCTTGGGACAGGGGCCGTCTCGGGGGACTGAAGCTTTCTTT; abundance: NA; v_gene: TRBV5-1; d_gene: TRBD1; j_gene: TRBJ1-1
CDR3aa: CASSLGGGASEEQFF; CDR3nt: TGCGCCAGCAGCTTGGGCGGGGGGGCGTCAGAAGAGCAGTTCTTC; abundance: NA; v_gene: TRBV5-1; d_gene: TRBD2; j_gene: TRBJ2-1
CDR3aa: CASSQTSAPYEQYF; CDR3nt: TGTGCCAGCAGTCAGACTAGCGCCCCCTACGAGCAGTACTTC; abundance: NA; v_gene: TRBV6-5; d_gene: TRBD2; j_gene: TRBJ2-7
CDR3aa: CASSLVGSAHTGELFF; CDR3nt: TGTGCCAGCAGCTTAGTGGGTAGCGCCCATACCGGGGAGCTGTTTTTT; abundance: NA; v_gene: TRBV11-3; d_gene: NA; j_gene: TRBJ2-2
CDR3aa: CASSSRDIWSTDTQYF; CDR3nt: TGTGCCAGCAGCTCCAGGGACATATGGAGCACAGATACGCAGTATTTT; abundance: NA; v_gene: TRBV7-9; d_gene: NA; j_gene: TRBJ2-3
CDR3aa: CASSPASGLAPNTGELFF; CDR3nt: TGTGCCAGCTCTCCCGCGTCAGGACTAGCGCCGAACACCGGGGAGCTGTTTTTT; abundance: NA; v_gene: TRBV18; d_gene: TRBD2; j_gene: TRBJ2-2
CDR3aa: CASSQDILAGGGVTDTQYF; CDR3nt: TGCGCCAGCAGCCAAGATATTCTAGCGGGAGGGGGGGTGACAGATACGCAGTATTTT; abundance: NA; v_gene: TRBV4-1; d_gene: TRBD2; j_gene: TRBJ2-3
CDR3aa: CASSQGQGGYGEQFF; CDR3nt: TGTGCCAGTAGCCAGGGACAGGGAGGATACGGTGAGCAGTTCTTC; abundance: NA; v_gene: TRBV19; d_gene: TRBD1; j_gene: TRBJ2-1
CDR3aa: CASSIDPDRAAAFF; CDR3nt: TGTGCCAGTAGTATAGATCCCGACAGGGCGGCAGCTTTCTTT; abundance: NA; v_gene: TRBV19; d_gene: TRBD1; j_gene: TRBJ1-1
CDR3aa: CATSGTSYSPLHF; CDR3nt: TGTGCCACATCCGGGACAAGCTATTCACCCCTCCACTTT; abundance: NA; v_gene: TRBV19; d_gene: NA; j_gene: TRBJ1-6
CDR3aa: CASSLQGNTEAFF; CDR3nt: TGTGCCAGCAGCTTACAGGGGAACACTGAAGCTTTCTTT; abundance: NA; v_gene: TRBV7-3; d_gene: NA; j_gene: TRBJ1-1
CDR3aa: CAWSKRVGTGAYEQYF; CDR3nt: TGTGCCTGGAGTAAACGTGTTGGGACAGGGGCTTACGAGCAGTACTTC; abundance: NA; v_gene: TRBV30; d_gene: TRBD1; j_gene: TRBJ2-7
CDR3aa: CASSWEPTNEKLFF; CDR3nt: TGTGCCAGCAGCTGGGAGCCAACTAATGAAAAACTGTTTTTT; abundance: NA; v_gene: TRBV5-4; d_gene: NA; j_gene: TRBJ1-4
CDR3aa: CASSLPRQGNEQFF; CDR3nt: TGTGCCAGCAGTTTACCTAGACAGGGTAATGAGCAGTTCTTC; abundance: NA; v_gene: TRBV28; d_gene: TRBD1; j_gene: TRBJ2-1
CDR3aa: CASRRDRSNSPLHF; CDR3nt: TGTGCCAGCCGTCGTGACAGGAGTAATTCACCCCTCCACTTT; abundance: NA; v_gene: TRBV7-3; d_gene: NA; j_gene: TRBJ1-6
CDR3aa: CASSGSGGAAYNEQFF; CDR3nt: TGTGCCAGCAGCGGTAGCGGGGGGGCCGCTTACAATGAGCAGTTCTTC; abundance: NA; v_gene: TRBV7-3; d_gene: TRBD2; j_gene: TRBJ2-1
CDR3aa: CASSLIGGGAVDTQYF; CDR3nt: TGTGCCAGCAGCTTAATTGGCGGGGGGGCCGTAGATACGCAGTATTTT; abundance: NA; v_gene: TRBV7-3; d_gene: TRBD2; j_gene: TRBJ2-3
CDR3aa: CASIGVGQGEQYF; CDR3nt: TGTGCCAGCATTGGGGTGGGGCAAGGGGAGCAGTACTTC; abundance: NA; v_gene: TRBV6-5; d_gene: NA; j_gene: TRBJ2-7
CDR3aa: CASSRFEPGQGNQPQHF; CDR3nt: TGTGCCAGCAGTCGATTTGAGCCGGGACAGGGGAATCAGCCCCAGCATTTT; abundance: NA; v_gene: TRBV27; d_gene: TRBD1; j_gene: TRBJ1-5
CDR3aa: CASSQRSPQGAANTGELFF; CDR3nt: TGCGCCAGCAGCCAAAGGTCCCCACAGGGGGCGGCGAACACCGGGGAGCTGTTTTTT; abundance: NA; v_gene: TRBV4-3; d_gene: TRBD1; j_gene: TRBJ2-2
CDR3aa: CASSLEGALGYGYTF; CDR3nt: TGCGCCAGCAGCTTGGAAGGGGCGCTGGGTTATGGCTACACCTTC; abundance: NA; v_gene: TRBV5-1; d_gene: NA; j_gene: TRBJ1-2
CDR3aa: CASSRDIPSGNTIYF; CDR3nt: TGTGCCAGCAGCAGGGACATACCCTCTGGAAACACCATATATTTT; abundance: NA; v_gene: TRBV7-6; d_gene: NA; j_gene: TRBJ1-3
CDR3aa: CASSPGYNEQFF; CDR3nt: TGTGCCAGCAGTCCCGGGTACAATGAGCAGTTCTTC; abundance: NA; v_gene: TRBV6-5; d_gene: NA; j_gene: TRBJ2-1
CDR3aa: CASSQIIRDRDYNSPLHF; CDR3nt: TGTGCCAGCAGCCAAATAATCCGGGACAGGGATTATAATTCACCCCTCCACTTT; abundance: once; v_gene: TRBV3-1/TRBV3-2; d_gene: TRBD1; j_gene: TRBJ1-6
CDR3aa: CASSLQGLATEAFF; CDR3nt: TGTGCCAGCAGTTTACAGGGGTTGGCCACTGAAGCTTTCTTT; abundance: NA; v_gene: TRBV7-3; d_gene: TRBD1; j_gene: TRBJ1-1
CDR3aa: CASSPQRGVHTGELFF; CDR3nt: TGTGCCAGCAGCCCCCAGCGGGGGGTTCACACCGGGGAGCTGTTTTTT; abundance: NA; v_gene: TRBV7-3; d_gene: TRBD2; j_gene: TRBJ2-2
CDR3aa: CASRHRGGPFDKNIQYF; CDR3nt: TGTGCCAGCCGCCACCGGGGGGGCCCATTCGACAAAAACATTCAGTACTTC; abundance: NA; v_gene: TRBV2; d_gene: TRBD2; j_gene: TRBJ2-4
CDR3aa: CASSLGEGLVGELFF; CDR3nt: TGCGCCAGCAGCTTAGGGGAGGGCCTGGTCGGGGAGCTGTTTTTT; abundance: NA; v_gene: TRBV5-1; d_gene: TRBD2; j_gene: TRBJ2-2
CDR3aa: CASSHRVAASTDTQYF; CDR3nt: TGTGCCAGCAGCCACCGCGTAGCGGCTAGCACAGATACGCAGTATTTT; abundance: few; v_gene: TRBV28; d_gene: NA; j_gene: TRBJ2-3
CDR3aa: CASSLADSSHSGANVLTF; CDR3nt: TGTGCCAGCAGCTTAGCGGACAGCTCTCACTCTGGGGCCAACGTCCTGACTTTC; abundance: NA; v_gene: TRBV7-9; d_gene: NA; j_gene: TRBJ2-6
CDR3aa: CSVEEGSGNTIYF; CDR3nt: TGCAGCGTTGAGGAGGGGTCTGGAAACACCATATATTTT; abundance: NA; v_gene: TRBV29-1; d_gene: NA; j_gene: TRBJ1-3